This T cell receptor (beta chain) comes out of a study of T cell responses to AZD1222 COVID-19 vaccine. As concerns this clone: Its target is unknown.

Method: immunoSEQ multiplex PCR; TCRdb's copy keeps in-frame clones and lacks some. The repertoire has more than 85,000 clones, about nine tenths of them found once; the top ten carry approximately 5.2%. The CDR3 is 19 residues long. Germline-derived CDR1 and CDR2 are LNHNV and YYDKDF (reference sequence). Trimming removed 0 bases at V and 6 bases at J, with 23 bases between. Whole-study findings and limits: Close to half of all spike-specific TCRs reportedly target regions of the variants that are unmutated. After the peak T cell response, and only then, were repertoires sampled. Mapped onto spike, vaccine-associated CD4 TCRs spanned it and were dominant at 160-218 and 743-854.

This sample comprised peripheral blood, obtained on day 0 of AZD1222 vaccination. The chain joins TRBV15 to TRBJ2-2; D is uncertain. This receptor was taken from an adult in good health. The CDR3 protein is CATSRDSFGQYVPSGELFF. The DNA of the CDR3 is TGTGCCACCAGCAGAGATTCTTTTGGCCAGTATGTGCCATCCGGGGAGCTGTTTTTT.